The clone carrying this T cell receptor (beta chain) was observed a few times. The antigen is undetermined. This sample was included in a study of blood T cells in healthy people across ages. Study observations and caveats: Roughly linear age-related decline in beta diversity appeared, significant by age roughly 40. Long-lived donors carried more naive CD4+ cells and greater diversity than aged donors.

CDR3 length equals 15 residues. Germline V lookup: CDR1 SGHTA, CDR2 FQGNSA. Trimming took 4 bases from V and 10 from J, leaving 20 bases between them. Then a second PCR, running about 6 to 12 cycles, was carried out with a sample-barcoded 5' primer and a J-beta primer mix. Every cDNA was tagged by a template-switch adaptor with 12 random nucleotides. Each CDR3 protein gets one entry after TCRdb re-called the 5' RACE reads with MiXCR. Found here are fewer than 900,000 distinct CDR3 sequences, around 40% of them singletons; the top ten hold about 20%. The total RNA that was extracted per sample amounted to at least 5 micrograms.

The sample consisted of blood. V is TRBV7-2 and J is TRBJ2-1; possibly TRBD1 or TRBD2 for D (5 bases each). The clonotype was recovered from a woman in her sixties or seventies in good health. The CDR3 is CASSSGTRRRREQFF. The DNA for the CDR3 is TGTGCCAGCAGCTCAGGGACGCGGAGACGGCGAGAGCAGTTCTTC.